The 28 T cell receptor beta chains below all came from one sample that was sequenced in a study of blood T cell repertoires in COVID-19. TCRdb's table, derived via immunoSEQ multiplex PCR, lists solely in-frame clones and lacks some. The profile shows about 170,000 clones, about 90% of them singletons. Sequenced: peripheral blood. These receptors were obtained from a man between 25 and 39 years old with COVID-19, enrolled during active disease.

Note on this clone: The same CDR3 is also encoded by other DNA sequences in this sample. The rearrangement uses TRBV27 and TRBJ1-2; D might be TRBD1 (5 bases). The CDR3 has 13 amino acids. Trimming removed 3 bases at V and 1 base at J, with 6 bases between. Germline CDR1 MNHEY, CDR2 SMNVEV (reference sequence). The CDR3 nucleotides read TGTGCCAGCAGTTTTAGGGGTAACTATGGCTACACCTTC. Protein sequence: CASSFRGNYGYTF.

The rearrangement links TRBV6-2 or TRBV6-3 to TRBJ2-7, with 8 bases that match TRBD2. The CDR3 has 14 residues. The germline CDR1 and CDR2 sequences are MNHEY and SVGEGT. J gave up 2 bases and V 5 bases, and 5 bases lay outside the gene matches. The CDR3 coding sequence is TGTGCCAGCAGTCTAGCGGGCCTTGCCTACGAGCAGTACTTC. Its protein is CASSLAGLAYEQYF.

V is TRBV19 and J is TRBJ2-7; TRBD2 aligns across 10 bases. CDR1 and CDR2 from the germline V gene are LNHDA and SQIVND (reference sequence). The V gene end was trimmed by 3 bases and the J gene end by 7 bases; junction bases not matched to a gene: 9. The CDR3 extends over 15 amino acids. CDR3 DNA sequence: TGTGCCAGTAGTATCGTGTCTAGCGGGAGCTGGGAGCAGTACTTC. Translation: CASSIVSSGSWEQYF.

The rearrangement joins TRBV7-9 to TRBJ2-7; 9 bases match TRBD1. CDR1 is SEHNR, CDR2 FQNEAQ, per germline (reference sequence). The V gene end was trimmed by 8 bases and the J gene end by 3 bases; junction bases not matched to a gene: 2. CDR3 length: 12 amino acids. The CDR3 spells CASGTGFYEQYF. In DNA form, the CDR3 reads TGTGCCAGCGGGACAGGGTTCTACGAGCAGTACTTC.

The V call is TRBV28, the J call TRBJ2-1, with TRBD2 as a possible D gene (5 bases). This CDR3 is built from 12 residues. The V gene lost 2 bases and the J gene lost 13 bases, with 12 bases spanning the gap. The germline V gene has CDR1 MDHEN and CDR2 SYDVKM. CDR3: CASSLSGARQFF. CDR3 nucleotides: TGTGCCAGCAGTTTAAGCGGAGCCAGACAGTTCTTC.

The chain links TRBV28 to TRBJ2-1; D is perhaps TRBD2 (5 bases). From germline, CDR1 is MDHEN and CDR2 SYDVKM. V shed 5 bases and J shed 3 bases, with 14 bases lying between them. This CDR3 region has 15 residues. CDR3 bases: TGTGCCAGCAGTGCCCTAGGACTGAACTACAATGAGCAGTTCTTC. Amino acid sequence: CASSALGLNYNEQFF.

V usage is TRBV18 and J usage is TRBJ2-7; TRBD1 agrees at 7 bases. J gave up 4 bases and V 6 bases, and 6 bases lay outside the gene matches. Per the germline V gene, CDR1 is KGHSH and CDR2 is LQKENI. The CDR3 length is 13 residues. The CDR3 protein is CASSRDSRYEQYF. The CDR3, as DNA: TGTGCCAGCTCCCGGGACAGTCGGTACGAGCAGTACTTC. The full variable domain, in which reference TRBV18 and TRBJ2-7 provide the parts outside the CDR3, is NAGVMQNPRHLVRRRGQEARLRCSPMKGHSHVYWYRQLPEEGLKFMVYLQKENIIDESGMPKERFSAEFPKEGPSILRIQQVVRGDSAAYFCASSRDSRYEQYFGPGTRLTVT.

The chain recombines TRBV19 with TRBJ2-2; 9 nucleotides line up with TRBD2. V trimming: 5 bases; J trimming: 4 bases; junction bases outside the gene matches: 5. The CDR3 has 15 amino acids. Germline CDR1 reads LNHDA; CDR2 reads SQIVND (reference sequence). CDR3 sequence: CASSGREGVTGELFF. The CDR3 DNA follows: TGTGCCAGTAGTGGGCGGGAGGGGGTCACCGGGGAGCTGTTTTTT. Combining the CDR3 with reference TRBV19 and TRBJ2-2 gives the whole variable domain DGGITQSPKYLFRKEGQNVTLSCEQNLNHDAMYWYRQDPGQGLRLIYYSQIVNDFQKGDIAEGYSVSREKKESFPLTVTSAQKNPTAFYLCASSGREGVTGELFFGEGSRLTVL.

This clone was recorded only once. CDR3 DNA: TGTGCCAGCAGTTTCGGTGCTGAAGCTTTCTTT. Translated, it gives CASSFGAEAFF. The chain combines TRBV12-3 or TRBV12-4 with TRBJ1-1; D unclear. This CDR3 has 11 amino acids. V lost 3 bases and J 6 bases, leaving 5 bases between the germline ends.

As DNA, the CDR3 is TGTGCCAGCAGTGAATGGGACAGAGGCGCAACTAATGAAAAACTGTTTTTT. Amino acid sequence: CASSEWDRGATNEKLFF. This chain links TRBV25-1 with TRBJ1-4, with TRBD1 matching 7 bases. The V gene end was trimmed by 1 base and the J gene end by 0 bases; junction bases not matched to a gene: 5. Germline V gene data show CDR1 as MGHDK and CDR2 as SYGVNS. The CDR3 is 17 residues long.

The chain combines TRBV7-8 with TRBJ2-7; TRBD1 matches at 7 bases. The length of the CDR3 is 16 residues. V was clipped by 0 bases and J by 0 bases; unmatched bases: 5. Germline V gene sequence: CDR1 SGHVS, CDR2 FQNEAQ. This chain's CDR3 is CASSLAGTVFSYEQYF. CDR3 nucleotide sequence: TGTGCCAGCAGCTTAGCGGGGACAGTCTTCTCCTACGAGCAGTACTTC.

The chain has TRBV7-3 and TRBJ2-3, with TRBD2 identical over 9 bases. Trimming took 3 bases from V and 4 from J; bases not matched to a gene: 8. Germline V CDR1 and CDR2: SGHTA, FQGTGA. This CDR3 is built from 16 residues. This chain's CDR3 is CASSFPIAGEPDTQYF. The CDR3 DNA reads TGTGCCAGCAGCTTCCCAATAGCGGGAGAACCAGATACGCAGTATTTT.

The genes are TRBV19 and TRBJ1-5; 10 positions match TRBD1. This CDR3 spans 17 amino acids. Losses at the gene ends were 8 bases for V and 2 bases for J; bases not matched to a gene: 12. The germline gives CDR1 LNHDA, CDR2 SQIVND (reference sequence). CDR3 coding DNA: TGTGCCAGTGAAGCAGGGACAGGGGTTGTGGGCAATCAGCCCCAGCATTTT. Translating it yields CASEAGTGVVGNQPQHF.

The rearrangement links TRBV11-2 to TRBJ2-5; weak D call: TRBD2 (6 bases). The CDR3 runs to 11 residues. V lost 3 bases and J 7 bases, leaving 6 bases between the germline ends. Germline CDR1 SGHAT, CDR2 FQNNGV. The CDR3 DNA sequence: TGTGCCAGCAGCTTGGGGGGGACCCAGTACTTC. This sequence encodes CASSLGGTQYF.

This clone was counted a single time. V is TRBV5-1 and J is TRBJ2-1; 8 bases agree with TRBD2. CDR1 is SGHRS and CDR2 is YFSETQ in the germline V gene. The CDR3 covers 14 residues. The CDR3 is CASGSVSSYNEQFF. The CDR3 nucleotides are TGCGCGAGCGGGAGCGTCAGCTCCTACAATGAGCAGTTCTTC.

The chain carries TRBV18 and TRBJ1-3, with 7 positions matching TRBD1. This CDR3 comprises 15 residues. The V gene end was trimmed by 4 bases and the J gene end by 0 bases; junction bases not matched to a gene: 3. CDR1 and CDR2 from the germline V gene are KGHSH and LQKENI. The CDR3 DNA reads as TGTGCCAGCTCACGAACAGGGGACTCTGGAAACACCATATATTTT. Its protein is CASSRTGDSGNTIYF.

This chain links TRBV11-2 with TRBJ2-5; TRBD1 is a possible D gene (6 bases). TRBJ2-7 explains the end of the DNA better; the J call may be wrong. Germline V gene data show CDR1 as SGHAT and CDR2 as FQNNGV. This CDR3 is built from 15 residues. CDR3 coding DNA: TGTGCCAGCAGCGGGGGCGACAGCCCAACCTACGAGCAGTACTTC. Its translation is CASSGGDSPTYEQYF.

This chain connects TRBV19 to TRBJ1-6; TRBD1 aligns across 8 bases. The CDR3 is 15 residues long. J gave up 5 bases and V 5 bases, and 5 bases lay outside the gene matches. Germline CDR1 LNHDA, CDR2 SQIVND (reference sequence). CDR3 protein: CASSVRTGNNSPLHF. The CDR3 region has the DNA TGTGCCAGTAGTGTACGGACAGGGAATAATTCACCCCTCCACTTT.

V is TRBV27 and J is TRBJ1-6, with D tentatively TRBD1 (5 bases). V gave up 5 bases and J gave up 9 bases, with 14 bases separating them. There are 14 residues in the CDR3. The germline gives CDR1 MNHEY, CDR2 SMNVEV (reference sequence). CDR3 loop: CASSDRGSSSPLHF. The CDR3, as DNA: TGTGCCAGCAGTGACCGGGGGTCGAGTTCACCCCTCCACTTT.

The CDR3 sequence: CASSLVTGDYGYTF. The CDR3 bases are TGTGCCAGCAGCTTAGTCACAGGGGACTATGGCTACACCTTC. This chain links TRBV7-9 with TRBJ1-2; 7 bases are a match to TRBD1. The trim removed 1 base at V and 3 bases at J, leaving 2 bases unmatched. There are 14 residues in the CDR3. In germline, CDR1 is SEHNR, CDR2 FQNEAQ (reference sequence).

For the CDR3, the DNA is TGTGCCAGCGGAACGAACCGTCGTCCCGGGACAGGGGGCCGAGAGCAGTTCTTC. Residues: CASGTNRRPGTGGREQFF. This sequence joins TRBV25-1 and TRBJ2-1, with 12 positions matching TRBD1. CDR3 length: 18 residues. From germline, CDR1 is MGHDK and CDR2 SYGVNS. The V and J ends lost 8 bases and 10 bases, in that order; junction bases with no gene match: 21.

The chain recombines TRBV3-1 (or the pseudogene TRBV3-2) with TRBJ1-5; TRBD1 is a possible D gene (5 bases). This CDR3 spans 18 amino acids. V shed 3 bases and J shed 7 bases, with 25 bases lying between them. CDR1 LGHDT and CDR2 YNNKEL come from the germline V gene (reference sequence). The chain's CDR3 is CASSHPPSSIGPGQPQHF. CDR3 nucleotides: TGTGCCAGCAGCCACCCACCATCCTCCATAGGGCCAGGGCAGCCCCAGCATTTT.

The chain combines TRBV27 with TRBJ2-2; no reliable D call. The CDR3 sequence is 19 residues long. V was cut by 0 bases and J by 6 bases, with 23 bases left in between. Germline V gives CDR1 MNHEY, CDR2 SMNVEV (reference sequence). The CDR3 loop is CASSLSAQRQKWVAGELFF. The CDR3 region has the DNA TGTGCCAGCAGTTTATCGGCTCAGAGGCAAAAATGGGTAGCCGGGGAGCTGTTTTTT.

This rearrangement joins TRBV7-2 to TRBJ2-2; 7 bases align to TRBD1. Per germline, CDR1 SGHTA and CDR2 FQGNSA. With V trimmed by 6 bases and J by 0 bases, 10 bases remained unmatched. This CDR3 has 17 residues. CDR3 nucleotide sequence: TGTGCCAGCAGAAATATAAAGACAGGGCCGAACACCGGGGAGCTGTTTTTT. Its protein product is CASRNIKTGPNTGELFF.

The chain joins TRBV5-1 to TRBJ2-3, with 7 bases aligning to TRBD1. V was clipped by 3 bases and J by 3 bases; unmatched bases: 1. The CDR3 has 13 residues. Germline CDR1 is SGHRS and CDR2 is YFSETQ. CDR3 DNA: TGCGCCAGCAGCTCGACAGGGACAGATACGCAGTATTTT. Its translation: CASSSTGTDTQYF.

This clone was observed a single time. The chain uses TRBV19 and TRBJ2-7; D gene uncertain. The CDR3 covers 12 residues. Trimming pared 4 bases from V and 3 bases from J, leaving 7 bases between. Germline V gene lookup returns CDR1 LNHDA and CDR2 SQIVND (reference sequence). The CDR3 region has the DNA TGTGCCAGTAGTAAACCGGGCTACGAGCAGTACTTC. This translates into CASSKPGYEQYF.

This CDR3 reads CASGGQVNTGELFF. DNA of the CDR3: TGTGCCAGCGGGGGACAAGTAAACACCGGGGAGCTGTTTTTT. The chain carries TRBV7-2 and TRBJ2-2; maybe TRBD1 (6 bases). The CDR3 has 14 amino acids. In germline, CDR1 is SGHTA, CDR2 FQGNSA. The ends were cut back, 8 bases at V and 2 bases at J, with 12 bases in the middle.

The chain couples TRBV19 to TRBJ2-7; 8 bases align to TRBD1. CDR1 is LNHDA and CDR2 is SQIVND in the germline V gene (reference sequence). Unmatched junction bases numbered 12, after V lost 8 bases and J lost 3 bases. This CDR3 is built from 15 residues. The CDR3 DNA sequence: TGTGCCAGTGGGGGGAGAGGGACAGGCCTCTACGAGCAGTACTTC. This codes for CASGGRGTGLYEQYF.